This section outlines one T cell receptor (beta chain) sequence together with its context. Clinical history reported by participants formed the basis on which cohorts were assigned. Methods used by the authors: Amplification of reference gene primers provided the estimated nucleated cell counts. This table comes from immunoSEQ multiplex PCR, and its TCRdb copy is limited to in-frame clones, with some not included. V and J calls and clone size come straight from that table; D and trimming were deduced from the DNA. The sample records a few hundred thousand clones, around 93% being singletons. The sample comes from a study of blood T cell repertoires in COVID-19. The CDR3 covers 19 residues. V dropped 4 bases and J dropped 0 bases, with 22 bases sitting between them. CDR1 LNHDA and CDR2 SQIVND come from the germline V gene (reference sequence).

The sequence was collected from a human donor in a cohort exposed to, infected with or recovered from COVID-19 (not recorded which). The donor label of this sample is uncertain. Material: PBMCs or T cells enriched from blood (not recorded which). The genes are TRBV19 and TRBJ1-5, with D possibly being TRBD1 (5 bases). DNA for the CDR3: TGTGCCAGTAGTAATCCCCGTGCTCAGGGCCGAAATAGCAATCAGCCCCAGCATTTT. Protein: CASSNPRAQGRNSNQPQHF. The full variable domain, in which reference TRBV19 and TRBJ1-5 provide the parts outside the CDR3, is DGGITQSPKYLFRKEGQNVTLSCEQNLNHDAMYWYRQDPGQGLRLIYYSQIVNDFQKGDIAEGYSVSREKKESFPLTVTSAQKNPTAFYLCASSNPRAQGRNSNQPQHFGDGTRLSIL.